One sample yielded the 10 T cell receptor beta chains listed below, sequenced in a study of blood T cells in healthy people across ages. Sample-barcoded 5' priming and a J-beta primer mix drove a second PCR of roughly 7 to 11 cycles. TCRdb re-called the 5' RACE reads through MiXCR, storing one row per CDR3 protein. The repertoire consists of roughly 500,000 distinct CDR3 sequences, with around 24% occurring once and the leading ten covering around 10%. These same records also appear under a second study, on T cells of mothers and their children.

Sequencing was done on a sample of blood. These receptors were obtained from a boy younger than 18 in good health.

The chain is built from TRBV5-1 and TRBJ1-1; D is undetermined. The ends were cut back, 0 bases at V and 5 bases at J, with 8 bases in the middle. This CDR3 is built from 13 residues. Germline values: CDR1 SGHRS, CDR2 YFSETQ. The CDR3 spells CASSLVLGTEAFF. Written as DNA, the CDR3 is TGCGCCAGCAGCTTGGTATTGGGGACTGAAGCTTTCTTT. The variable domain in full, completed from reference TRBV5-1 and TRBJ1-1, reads KAGVTQTPRYLIKTRGQQVTLSCSPISGHRSVSWYQQTPGQGLQFLFEYFSETQRNKGNFPGRFSGRQFSNSRSEMNVSTLELGDSALYLCASSLVLGTEAFFGQGTRLTVV.

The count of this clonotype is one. Here the CDR3 reads CSVEGGGDGEAFF. Written as DNA, the CDR3 is TGCAGCGTTGAGGGTGGGGGGGATGGTGAAGCTTTCTTT. V usage is TRBV29-1 and J usage is TRBJ1-1; tentatively, D is TRBD1 (5 bases). Trimming left V 3 bases short and J 7 bases short, with 15 bases between. Germline CDR1 reads SQVTM; CDR2 reads ANQGSEA. This CDR3 is 13 amino acids long.

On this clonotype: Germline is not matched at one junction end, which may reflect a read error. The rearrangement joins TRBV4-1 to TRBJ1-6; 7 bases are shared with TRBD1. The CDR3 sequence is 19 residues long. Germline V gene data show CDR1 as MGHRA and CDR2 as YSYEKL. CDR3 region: CASSQLKDRTSFYNPPLHF. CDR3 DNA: TGCGCCAGCAGCCAACTTAAGGACAGGACAAGCTTCTATAATCCACCCCTCCACTTT.

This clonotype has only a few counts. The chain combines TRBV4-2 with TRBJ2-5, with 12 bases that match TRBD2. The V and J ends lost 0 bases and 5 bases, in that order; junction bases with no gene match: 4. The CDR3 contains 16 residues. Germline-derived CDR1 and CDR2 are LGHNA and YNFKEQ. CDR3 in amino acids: CASSQEASGREETQYF. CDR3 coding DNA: TGTGCCAGCAGCCAAGAGGCTAGCGGGAGGGAGGAGACCCAGTACTTC.

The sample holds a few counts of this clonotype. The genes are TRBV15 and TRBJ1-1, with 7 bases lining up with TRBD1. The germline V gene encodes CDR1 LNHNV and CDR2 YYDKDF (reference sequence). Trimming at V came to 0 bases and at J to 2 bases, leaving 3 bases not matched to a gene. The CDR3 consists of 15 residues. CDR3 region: CATSRDRTGNTEAFF. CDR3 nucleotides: TGTGCCACCAGCAGAGACCGGACAGGAAACACTGAAGCTTTCTTT. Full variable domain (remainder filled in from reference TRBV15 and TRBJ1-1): DAMVIQNPRYQVTQFGKPVTLSCSQTLNHNVMYWYQQKSSQAPKLLFHYYDKDFNNEADTPDNFQSRRPNTSFCFLDIRSPGLGDTAMYLCATSRDRTGNTEAFFGQGTRLTVV.

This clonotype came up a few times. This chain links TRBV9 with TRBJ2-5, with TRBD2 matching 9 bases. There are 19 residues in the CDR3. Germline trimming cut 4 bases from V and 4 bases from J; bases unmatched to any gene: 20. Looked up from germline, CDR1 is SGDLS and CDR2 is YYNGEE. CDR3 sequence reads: CASSPWTSETVLPRETQYF. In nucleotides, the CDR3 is TGTGCCAGCAGCCCCTGGACTAGCGAGACCGTGCTACCAAGAGAGACCCAGTACTTC.

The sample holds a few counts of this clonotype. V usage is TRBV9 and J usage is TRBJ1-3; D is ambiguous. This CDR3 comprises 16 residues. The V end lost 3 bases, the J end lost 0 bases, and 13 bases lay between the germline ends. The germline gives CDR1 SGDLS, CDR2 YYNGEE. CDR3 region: CASSGTPTSSGNTIYF. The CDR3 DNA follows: TGTGCCAGCAGCGGGACGCCGACGAGCTCTGGAAACACCATATATTTT.

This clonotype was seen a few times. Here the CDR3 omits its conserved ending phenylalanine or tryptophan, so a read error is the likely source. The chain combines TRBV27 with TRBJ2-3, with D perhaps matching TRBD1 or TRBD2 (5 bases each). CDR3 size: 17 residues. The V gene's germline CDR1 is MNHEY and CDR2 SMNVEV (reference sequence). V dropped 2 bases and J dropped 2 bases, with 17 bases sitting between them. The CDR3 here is CASSLNPHGTNTDTQYL. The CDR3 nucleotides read TGTGCCAGCAGTTTAAATCCCCACGGGACCAACACAGATACGCAGTATCTT.

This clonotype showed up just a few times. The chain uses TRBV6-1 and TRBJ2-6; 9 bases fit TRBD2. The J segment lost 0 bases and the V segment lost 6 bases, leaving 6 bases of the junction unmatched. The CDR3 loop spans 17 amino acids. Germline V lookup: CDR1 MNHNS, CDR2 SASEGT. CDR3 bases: TGTGCCAGCAGCAGACTAGCGGACCTCTCTGGGGCCAACGTCCTGACTTTC. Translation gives CASSRLADLSGANVLTF.

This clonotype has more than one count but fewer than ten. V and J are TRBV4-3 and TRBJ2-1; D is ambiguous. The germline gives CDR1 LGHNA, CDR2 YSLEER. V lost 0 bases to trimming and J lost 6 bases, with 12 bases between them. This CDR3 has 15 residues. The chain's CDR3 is CASSQDRGSFNEQFF. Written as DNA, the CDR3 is TGCGCCAGCAGCCAAGACCGCGGTAGCTTCAATGAGCAGTTCTTC.